This T cell receptor beta chain was captured in a study of blood T cell repertoires in COVID-19 (dated by TCRdb to about 2020). Turning to the overall study: The collaborator samples originated in the United States, Italy and Spain and spanned the acute and convalescent phases of COVID-19. The prospective study material was composed of cDNA or gDNA derived from T cells, B-cell-depleted T cells, or PBMCs. Deeply sampled blood TCRbeta repertoires from subjects exposed to, actively infected with, or recovered from COVID-19 were included in the dataset. The repertoires were released in a freely available public database intended as a resource for research on the immune response to SARS-CoV-2. Samples came from the ongoing ImmuneRACE study (first 160 participants) plus 1,254 subjects from 6 global collaborators. Sample metadata almost always included a de-identified subject ID, COVID-19 status, age in years and sex. Where available, HLA class I and class II types were taken from metadata supplied by the sample provider and were not determined by assay-based typing. Results and caveats for the whole study, not just this receptor: The amount of clinical and demographic metadata varied by source and participant and was provided uncurated.

The CDR3 covers 17 residues, taking in both the cysteine and the phenylalanine. The entry retains the CDR3 DNA only, 51 bases that are in frame from base 1. V and J are truncated by 0 bases and 5 bases respectively, leaving an intervening sequence of 17 bases. For CDR1 and CDR2, the germline V gene lists MDHEN and SYDVKM. On this clone itself: There is no known antigen for this receptor. Base-call qualities are not available, and no considerably larger clone is one nucleotide away.

The collaborating institutions used their own protocols to collect whole blood in K2EDTA tubes. For TCRbeta analysis, collaborator samples were shipped as frozen whole blood, as isolated PBMCs, or as DNA extracted from either sample type. The immunoSEQ Assay, a bias-controlled multiplex PCR, was used to amplify TCRbeta CDR3 regions from genomic DNA. As for how the authors treated the data: Nucleated cell counts per sample were estimated from amplification of reference gene primers within the assay. To quantify the absolute abundance of each unique TCRbeta CDR3 rearrangement, sequence reads were collapsed and filtered. For each sample, productive Simpson clonality was calculated as the square root of Simpson's diversity index over productive rearrangements. Sourced from immuneACCESS, this table was stored by TCRdb with only in-frame sequences that have V and J called. A share of the clones is absent; for the studies checked, an unresolved V gene accounts for under half, and the remainder has no known explanation. V and J calls and clone size are as listed in that table; D and trimming were resolved from the DNA. This sample has tens of thousands of clones in its table, and about 82% of those were observed once. The ten biggest clones cover roughly an eighth of the sample.

The material sequenced was peripheral blood. The clonotype comes from a human donor in a cohort sampled during active COVID-19. Recombination linked TRBV28 to TRBJ1-3, with the D gene too uncertain to name. The CDR3 amino acid sequence is: CASSLWAGLQSRNTIYF. The DNA reads TGTGCCAGCAGTTTATGGGCGGGGTTACAGTCTAGAAACACCATATATTTT.